The source of this T cell receptor beta chain is a study of blood T cell repertoires in COVID-19 (dated by TCRdb to about 2020). General notes on the study: Collaborator samples came from the United States, Italy and Spain and covered acute and convalescent phases of COVID-19. Where available, HLA class I and class II types were taken from metadata supplied by the sample provider and were not determined by assay-based typing. The repertoires were released in a freely available public database meant as a resource for research on the immune response to SARS-CoV-2. The material from the prospective study consisted of cDNA or gDNA derived from T cells, B-cell-depleted T cells, or PBMCs. The sample metadata nearly always contained a de-identified subject ID, COVID-19 status, age in years and sex. Deeply sampled blood TCRbeta repertoires from subjects exposed to, actively infected with, or recovered from COVID-19 were included in the dataset. Samples came from the ongoing ImmuneRACE study (first 160 participants) plus 1,254 subjects from 6 global collaborators.

For this clone: The antigen it binds to is not known. The sample holds no much larger clone one base away, and base qualities are not on file.

Overall study results and their limits: How much clinical and demographic metadata was included differed by source and by participant, and the metadata was provided uncurated.

There are 13 amino acids in the CDR3, from cysteine to phenylalanine inclusive. CDR3 DNA only is kept here, 39 bases in frame from base 1. The junction shows trimming of 7 bases on V and 3 bases on J, plus 9 bases between the germline ends. The germline V gene specifies SNHLY as CDR1 and FYNNEI as CDR2. At one collaborating source in Seattle, patients were enrolled during active infection and were followed longitudinally through the course of disease. Whole blood was collected in K2EDTA tubes by collaborating institutions according to the institutions' own protocols. Collaborator samples were shipped for TCRbeta analysis as frozen whole blood, isolated PBMCs, or DNA extracted from either sample type. TCRbeta CDR3 regions were amplified from genomic DNA by means of the immunoSEQ Assay, a bias-controlled multiplex PCR. Turning to the authors' computational methods: The number of nucleated cells in each sample was estimated from the amplification of reference gene primers within the assay. To quantify the absolute abundance of each unique TCRbeta CDR3 rearrangement, sequence reads were collapsed and filtered. For each sample, productive Simpson clonality was calculated by taking the square root of Simpson's diversity index across productive rearrangements. The clones in this table, taken by TCRdb from immuneACCESS, are in-frame only. Not every clone is retained; where verified, under half of the shortfall comes from an unresolved V gene, and the cause of the rest is unknown. For V, J and clone size, that table is used; D and trimming come from the DNA. This sample has around 340,000 clones in its table, and about 92% of those were observed once. The ten largest clonotypes hold about 3.9% of the sample.

The clonotype comes from a woman aged 55-75 years with COVID-19, enrolled during active disease. The material sequenced was peripheral blood. The chain employs TRBV2 and TRBJ1-4, and possibly TRBD1, on 6 matching bases. CDR3 sequence: CASTGQPNEKLFF. At the DNA level, the sequence is TGTGCCAGCACCGGACAGCCTAATGAAAAACTGTTTTTT.